This TCR beta chain is from a study of T-cell reconstitution after alpha-beta-depleted transplantation in children. This clonotype was recorded a few times. Its antigen remains unidentified. Preparation of the TCRbeta library involved a method that used unique molecular identifiers. TCRdb called the PCR reads again in MiXCR, with one record for every CDR3 protein. The sample consists of around 490,000 distinct CDR3 sequences, 9.5% to 12% of them appearing once. Findings and caveats of the study: After one year, T-cell counts and TCRbeta diversity mostly came from new T cells. Some patients showed high day-60 TCRbeta diversity, which derived from surviving recipient T cells and thymic progenitors. As was reported, about two months after transplant, alpha-beta T cells came from several hundred expanded graft clones.

Germline CDR1 and CDR2: LNHNV and YYDKDF (reference sequence). The CDR3 spans 16 residues. V was trimmed by 0 bases and J by 2 bases, leaving 12 bases between them. This specimen was PBMCs, mostly from graft donor cells, taken 180 days after TCRalphabeta/CD19-depleted stem cell transplant. This TCR was sampled from a female patient aged 2-9 years who had a stem cell transplant for aplastic anemia, so the T cells may come from the graft donor. The rearrangement uses TRBV15 and TRBJ2-3, with D unclear. CDR3 loop: CATSRDLFGDTDTQYF. The CDR3 nucleotides are TGTGCCACCAGCAGAGATCTCTTTGGAGACACAGATACGCAGTATTTT.